This T cell receptor (beta chain) was profiled in a study of blood T cell repertoires in COVID-19. Trimming removed 6 bases from V and 0 bases from J; junction bases left unmatched: 9. The CDR3 totals 16 residues. CDR1 is KGHSH and CDR2 is LQKENI in the germline V gene. TCRdb keeps only in-frame clones here, not all; method: immunoSEQ multiplex PCR. The table lists about 210,000 clones, around four fifths of them singletons. The sequenced sample was peripheral blood. This sequence joins TRBV18 and TRBJ2-7; 9 bases agree with TRBD1. This TCR was recovered from a woman of 80 years or more with COVID-19, enrolled during active disease. Here the CDR3 reads CASSRTGAQTSYEQYF. The CDR3 nucleotides read TGTGCCAGCTCCAGGACAGGGGCCCAGACCTCCTACGAGCAGTACTTC.